Following are 21 T cell receptor beta chains from one sample sequenced in a study of OX40 agonist ivuxolimab in advanced cancers. Preparation of the library involved the immunoSEQ multiplex PCR assay. Not all clones reach the TCRdb copy of this immuneACCESS table, which keeps in-frame sequences only. Checked studies attribute under half of the gap to unresolved V genes and leave the rest unexplained. This sample holds just under 20,000 clones; about 81% were observed only once. The top ten clonotypes cover 12% to 15% of the sample. Material: CD4+ or CD8+ T cells sorted from blood, obtained in a trial of the OX40 agonist ivuxolimab. The source is an adult with an advanced solid tumor such as melanoma, head and neck, liver or kidney cancer.

This clone was observed a single time. This chain links TRBV5-1 with TRBJ1-1; 7 positions agree with TRBD1. CDR1 and CDR2 from the germline V gene are SGHRS and YFSETQ. The CDR3 has 16 amino acids. The V and J ends lost 0 bases and 3 bases, in that order; junction bases with no gene match: 8. This CDR3 is CASSLAPTGADTEAFF. CDR3 nucleotide sequence: TGCGCCAGCAGCTTGGCCCCTACAGGGGCGGACACTGAAGCTTTCTTT.

The chain combines TRBV4-1 with TRBJ2-5; 12 bases map to TRBD2. Trimming removed 2 bases from V and 3 bases from J; junction bases left unmatched: 4. The CDR3 consists of 16 residues. Germline V lookup: CDR1 MGHRA, CDR2 YSYEKL. This chain's CDR3 is CASSQQTSGGKETQYF. CDR3 in DNA: TGCGCCAGCAGCCAACAGACTAGCGGGGGAAAAGAGACCCAGTACTTC.

This clone was recorded only once. The chain joins TRBV5-1 to TRBJ2-3; D perhaps matches TRBD1 (5 bases). CDR1 is SGHRS, CDR2 YFSETQ, per germline. This CDR3 has 19 amino acids. Trimming took off 4 bases at V and 2 bases at J, with 26 bases between the two ends. Here the CDR3 reads CASSQESPPRRAITDTQYF. The CDR3, as DNA: TGCGCCAGCAGCCAAGAATCACCCCCCCGCAGGGCGATCACAGATACGCAGTATTTT.

The J gene is TRBJ2-1, the V gene TRBV7-2; D unresolved. This CDR3 has 14 residues. CDR1 is SGHTA and CDR2 is FQGNSA in the germline V gene. The ends were cut back, 4 bases at V and 2 bases at J, with 9 bases in the middle. CDR3 amino acids: CASSYNPAYNEQFF. DNA for the CDR3: TGTGCCAGCAGCTATAACCCCGCCTACAATGAGCAGTTCTTC.

The chain links TRBV7-9 to TRBJ1-6; a possible D gene is TRBD1 (6 bases). The germline gives CDR1 SEHNR, CDR2 FQNEAQ (reference sequence). V was clipped by 6 bases and J by 7 bases, with 16 bases between them. The CDR3 has 15 residues. The CDR3 nucleotides are TGTGCCAGCAGAAAGGGGGAACACCAGAATTCACCCCTCCACTTT. Translation: CASRKGEHQNSPLHF.

The V and J genes are TRBV5-1 and TRBJ2-7; D gene unclear. The CDR3 sequence is 18 residues long. The germline gives CDR1 SGHRS, CDR2 YFSETQ. V was pared by 4 bases and J by 0 bases, with 23 bases between. The CDR3 DNA reads TGCGCCAGCAGCCCCCTTTTGAATGATCCCAAATACTCCTACGAGCAGTACTTC. It specifies CASSPLLNDPKYSYEQYF.

This chain links TRBV19 with TRBJ2-7; TRBD1 agrees at 8 bases. There are 13 residues in the CDR3. After removal of 6 bases from V and 5 bases from J, the junction contained 6 bases not matched to a gene. Germline V CDR1 and CDR2: LNHDA, SQIVND (reference sequence). In DNA, the CDR3 is TGTGCCAGTAGCTTTGGACAGGGAAACGAGCAGTACTTC. It is translated as CASSFGQGNEQYF.

This clone has just a few counts. J is TRBJ2-3 and V is TRBV10-3; the D gene is possibly TRBD2 (5 bases). The CDR3 loop spans 16 amino acids. V lost 2 bases to trimming and J lost 4 bases, with 16 bases between them. Germline loops: CDR1 ENHRY, CDR2 SYGVKD. The CDR3 DNA follows: TGTGCCATCAGTGAGAGGAAGTCGGGGAGTTCAGATACGCAGTATTTT. Translated: CAISERKSGSSDTQYF.

This clone was found a few times. The chain employs TRBV5-1 and TRBJ1-3, with a tentative D call TRBD1 (6 bases). Trimming left V 2 bases short and J 0 bases short, with 9 bases between. This CDR3 has 15 residues. Germline CDR1 is SGHRS and CDR2 is YFSETQ. CDR3 nucleotide sequence: TGCGCCAGCAGCTTCGGGACATCCTCTGGAAACACCATATATTTT. It codes for CASSFGTSSGNTIYF.

The rearrangement links TRBV7-8 to TRBJ2-7; D not certain. Deletions cut 3 bases from V and 2 bases from J, with 14 bases between. The germline V gene has CDR1 SGHVS and CDR2 FQNEAQ. The CDR3 runs to 15 residues. CDR3: CASSLVRLGAYEQYF. In DNA, the CDR3 is TGTGCCAGCAGCTTGGTCCGGCTTGGGGCCTACGAGCAGTACTTC.

CDR3 sequence: CASSTSGWGTDTQYF. CDR3 in DNA: TGTGCCAGTAGTACCTCAGGGTGGGGCACAGATACGCAGTATTTT. The V and J genes are TRBV19 and TRBJ2-3, with D perhaps matching TRBD1 (5 bases). V lost 4 bases and J lost 1, with 12 bases in between. The length of the CDR3 is 15 residues. CDR1 LNHDA and CDR2 SQIVND come from the germline V gene (reference sequence).

This chain joins TRBV7-6 and TRBJ2-3; D is ambiguous. The germline V and J ends were trimmed by 1 base and 2 bases, with 7 bases remaining between them. The germline V gene has CDR1 SGHVS and CDR2 FNYEAQ. This CDR3 has 14 amino acids. The CDR3 nucleotides read TGTGCCAGCAGCTTAGTGGGCCTCACAGATACGCAGTATTTT. The encoded protein is CASSLVGLTDTQYF.

The chain combines TRBV6-4 with TRBJ2-7, with D possibly being TRBD2 (7 bases). V was pared by 9 bases and J by 2 bases, with 17 bases between. This CDR3 has 14 residues. Germline lookup yields CDR1 MRHNA and CDR2 SNTAGT. This CDR3 is CARTGGRATYEQYF. For the CDR3, the DNA is TGTGCCAGAACGGGGGGCAGAGCAACCTACGAGCAGTACTTC.

J is TRBJ2-3 and V is TRBV7-2; D uncertain. CDR1 SGHTA and CDR2 FQGNSA come from the germline V gene. V lost 1 base and J 4 bases, leaving 6 bases between the germline ends. The CDR3 runs to 13 residues. The CDR3 nucleotides read TGTGCCAGCAGCTTAGGGTGGTCAGATACGCAGTATTTT. The encoded protein is CASSLGWSDTQYF.

This chain links TRBV7-2 with TRBJ2-5; 7 bases fit TRBD2. Per the germline V gene, CDR1 is SGHTA and CDR2 is FQGNSA. The V segment lost 3 bases and the J segment 5 bases; nucleotides outside the gene matches: 9. The CDR3 has 15 residues. Written as DNA, the CDR3 is TGTGCCAGCAGCTTCCCTAGCGGAGGCGGGGAGACCCAGTACTTC. It yields the protein CASSFPSGGGETQYF. Based on the CDR3 plus reference TRBV7-2 and TRBJ2-5, the full variable domain is GAGVSQSPSNKVTEKGKDVELRCDPISGHTALYWYRQSLGQGLEFLIYFQGNSAPDKSGLPSDRFSAERTGGSVSTLTIQRTQQEDSAVYLCASSFPSGGGETQYFGPGTRLLVL.

The J gene is TRBJ1-3, the V gene TRBV9, with 7 bases identical to TRBD1. Per germline, CDR1 SGDLS and CDR2 YYNGEE. This CDR3 is 19 amino acids long. V lost 2 bases, J lost 0 bases, and 14 bases stayed unmatched. The CDR3 spells CASSVGMTGWAPSGNTIYF. The CDR3 DNA follows: TGTGCCAGCAGCGTCGGAATGACAGGGTGGGCGCCCTCTGGAAACACCATATATTTT.

This chain uses TRBV6-1 with TRBJ2-3; D is perhaps TRBD2 (6 bases). The V end was cut by 2 bases, the J end by 2 bases, with 11 bases between. Germline V gene lookup returns CDR1 MNHNS and CDR2 SASEGT. The CDR3 is 15 amino acids. The CDR3 spells CASSESRGTTDTQYF. DNA of the CDR3: TGTGCCAGCAGTGAATCTCGCGGGACCACAGATACGCAGTATTTT.

The rearrangement links TRBV4-2 to TRBJ1-1; no clear D. V lost 0 bases and J lost 1, with 9 bases in between. This CDR3 is 15 amino acids long. Germline V gives CDR1 LGHNA, CDR2 YNFKEQ. The CDR3 coding sequence is TGTGCCAGCAGCCAAGAGTTCGCAGCGAACACTGAAGCTTTCTTT. Translating gives CASSQEFAANTEAFF.

The V gene is TRBV19, the J gene TRBJ1-1; D is undetermined. Germline CDR1 is LNHDA and CDR2 is SQIVND (reference sequence). The CDR3 contains 13 residues. The V end lost 6 bases, the J end lost 1 base, and 9 bases lay between the germline ends. CDR3 nucleotide sequence: TGTGCCAGTAGGCCTAGGGAGAACACTGAAGCTTTCTTT. Translating it yields CASRPRENTEAFF.

The chain carries TRBV7-8 and TRBJ2-1, with 13 bases that match TRBD2. Looked up from germline, CDR1 is SGHVS and CDR2 is FQNEAQ. This CDR3 is 21 amino acids long. J lost 6 bases, V lost 4 bases, and 21 bases had no gene match. The CDR3 here is CASSSPAGRLTSGRDSNEQFF. CDR3 coding DNA: TGTGCCAGCAGCTCACCTGCCGGGCGGCTAACTAGCGGGAGGGATTCCAATGAGCAGTTCTTC.

The chain is built from TRBV5-6 and TRBJ2-1, with 13 bases aligning to TRBD2. Germline V CDR1 and CDR2: SGHDT, YYEEEE. With 3 bases clipped from V and 0 bases from J, the junction kept 3 bases outside the gene matches. There are 17 residues in the CDR3. The CDR3 nucleotides are TGTGCCAGCAGCTCCGGGACTAGCGGGATCTCCTACAATGAGCAGTTCTTC. As protein: CASSSGTSGISYNEQFF.